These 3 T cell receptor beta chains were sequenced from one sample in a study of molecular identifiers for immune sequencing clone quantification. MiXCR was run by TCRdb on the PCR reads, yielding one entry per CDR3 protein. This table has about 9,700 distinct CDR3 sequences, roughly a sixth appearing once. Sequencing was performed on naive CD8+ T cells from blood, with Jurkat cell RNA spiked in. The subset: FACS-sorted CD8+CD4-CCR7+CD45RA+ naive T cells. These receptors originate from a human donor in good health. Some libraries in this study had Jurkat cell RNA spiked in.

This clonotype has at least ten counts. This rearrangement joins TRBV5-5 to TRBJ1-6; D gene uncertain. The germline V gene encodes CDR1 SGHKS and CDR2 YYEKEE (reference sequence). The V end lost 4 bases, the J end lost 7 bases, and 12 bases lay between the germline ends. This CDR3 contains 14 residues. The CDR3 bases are TGTGCCAGCAGCGTGGGTAATGGGAATTCACCCCTCCACTTT. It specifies CASSVGNGNSPLHF.

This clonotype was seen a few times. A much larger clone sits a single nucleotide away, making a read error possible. CDR3 DNA sequence: TGTGCCAGTAGTACAGGGAGGGGCGCACCCTACGAGCAGTACTTC. Translating it yields CASSTGRGAPYEQYF. The J gene is TRBJ2-7, the V gene TRBV19; 7 positions agree with TRBD2. J lost 2 bases, V lost 4 bases, and 8 bases had no gene match. The CDR3 consists of 15 residues. CDR1 and CDR2 (germline): LNHDA, SQIVND (reference sequence).

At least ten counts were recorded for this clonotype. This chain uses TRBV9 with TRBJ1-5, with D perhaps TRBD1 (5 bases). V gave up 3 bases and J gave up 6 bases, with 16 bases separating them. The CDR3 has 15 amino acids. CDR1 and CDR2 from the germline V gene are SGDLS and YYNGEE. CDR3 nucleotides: TGTGCCAGCAGCGGTGGGTGGCAGGGTTGTCAGCCCCAGCATTTT. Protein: CASSGGWQGCQPQHF.